This TCR beta chain was sequenced during a study of early T cells in non-severe SARS-CoV-2 infection. Study as a whole: Sequencing of bulk RNA from unsorted whole blood was done, without chain pairing. Whole-study results and caveats: VDJdb matching favored anti-spike CD8 responses, missing private and CD4 specificities.

Trimming shortened V by 1 base and J by 1 base, and 19 bases separated the two germline ends. CDR1 is SGHAT, CDR2 FQNNGV, per germline. CDR3 length: 18 residues. Individual cDNA molecules were tagged with unique molecular identifiers. Via MiXCR, TCRdb re-called the 5' RACE reads, giving one row per CDR3 protein. Of around 100,000 distinct CDR3 sequences listed, around 14% are singletons. About this clonotype itself: Antigen: not known.

The source is an adult who was a healthcare worker with PCR-confirmed SARS-CoV-2 infection or an uninfected control (not recorded which). Specimen: whole blood. The chain carries TRBV11-2 and TRBJ1-1; D uncertain. The CDR3 region is CASSLGPGREVGNTEAFF. The CDR3, as DNA: TGTGCCAGCAGCTTAGGCCCGGGAAGGGAGGTCGGGAACACTGAAGCTTTCTTT. Combining the CDR3 with reference TRBV11-2 and TRBJ1-1 gives the whole variable domain EAGVAQSPRYKIIEKRQSVAFWCNPISGHATLYWYQQILGQGPKLLIQFQNNGVVDDSQLPKDRFSAERLKGVDSTLKIQPAKLEDSAVYLCASSLGPGREVGNTEAFFGQGTRLTVV.